The 29 T cell receptor beta chains below come from one sample, sequenced in a study of cytomegalovirus exposure and HLA in healthy donors. A multiplex PCR was run with 60 Vbeta primers and 13 Jbeta primers. Profiling relied on immunoSEQ multiplex PCR, and the TCRdb table lists in-frame clones only, not all of them. The table records 30,000 to 35,000 clones, 75% to 85% of them present only once. Sequencing was carried out using PBMCs. All receptors come from a male donor in good health and CMV-seronegative.

V gene TRBV27 combines with J gene TRBJ2-1, with unresolved D. V was pared by 4 bases and J by 7 bases, with 8 bases between. Germline CDR1 reads MNHEY; CDR2 reads SMNVEV (reference sequence). The CDR3 extends over 12 amino acids. This CDR3 is CASSSYDNEQFF. In nucleotides, the CDR3 is TGTGCCAGCAGTTCCTATGATAATGAGCAGTTCTTC.

V and J are TRBV6-5 and TRBJ1-4; D uncertain. CDR3 size: 15 residues. Trimming shortened V by 5 bases and J by 4 bases, and 14 bases separated the two germline ends. In germline, CDR1 is MNHEY, CDR2 SVGAGI. DNA of the CDR3: TGTGCCAGCAGTCGGGCGTCGGGATTTAATGAAAAACTGTTTTTT. Translated, it gives CASSRASGFNEKLFF.

The chain's CDR3 is CASMSLVNQPQHF. The CDR3 nucleotides read TGTGCCAGCATGTCATTAGTCAATCAGCCCCAGCATTTT. The chain has TRBV6-6 and TRBJ1-5; D is ambiguous. The V gene's germline CDR1 is MNHNY and CDR2 SVGAGI (reference sequence). The CDR3 length is 13 residues. Trimming stripped 7 bases from V and 3 bases from J, with 10 bases between.

The chain couples TRBV19 to TRBJ1-6; the D is unclear. The length of the CDR3 is 13 residues. Between the trimmed V and J ends, which lost 4 bases and 6 bases, there was a span of 7 bases. From germline, CDR1 is LNHDA and CDR2 SQIVND (reference sequence). CDR3 coding DNA: TGTGCCAGTAGTAGTCAGGCTAATTCACCCCTCCACTTT. Translating gives CASSSQANSPLHF.

This sequence joins TRBV23-1 and TRBJ2-7; tentative D call: TRBD2 (5 bases). TRBV23-1 is flagged as an ORF with uncertain function. V shed 0 bases and J shed 6 bases, with 12 bases lying between them. The CDR3 is 14 residues long. In DNA, the CDR3 is TGCGCCAGCAGTCAATCCGCTACCGAGGGCGAGCAGTACTTC. As protein: CASSQSATEGEQYF.

This clone was seen a few times. J is TRBJ1-1 and V is TRBV6-5, with 8 bases identical to TRBD1. Germline V gene lookup returns CDR1 MNHEY and CDR2 SVGAGI. CDR3 length equals 15 residues. V shed 5 bases and J 8 bases; nucleotides not matched to a gene: 13. This chain's CDR3 is CASSTLPGTGAEAFF. DNA for the CDR3: TGTGCCAGCAGTACTCTCCCCGGGACAGGAGCCGAAGCTTTCTTT.

The gene calls are TRBV27 and TRBJ1-1; D is perhaps TRBD1 (5 bases). The germline V and J ends were trimmed by 5 bases and 5 bases, with 15 bases remaining between them. This CDR3 contains 14 residues. CDR1 and CDR2 (germline): MNHEY, SMNVEV (reference sequence). This CDR3 reads CASSPARGGTEAFF. The CDR3 DNA reads TGTGCCAGCAGTCCCGCAAGGGGAGGGACTGAAGCTTTCTTT.

The chain couples TRBV30 to TRBJ1-2, with TRBD1 identical over 9 bases. With 2 bases clipped from V and 7 bases from J, the junction kept 11 bases outside the gene matches. Germline CDR1 GTSNPN, CDR2 SVGIG (reference sequence). The CDR3 contains 15 residues. This CDR3 is CAWSFTGGAYFGYTF. As DNA, the CDR3 is TGTGCCTGGAGTTTTACAGGGGGCGCATATTTTGGCTACACCTTC.

The chain is built from TRBV5-1 and TRBJ2-7; the match to TRBD1 covers 8 bases. Germline lookup yields CDR1 SGHRS and CDR2 YFSETQ. The CDR3 is made up of 15 amino acids. Unmatched junction bases numbered 5, after V lost 0 bases and J lost 3 bases. CDR3 bases: TGCGCCAGCAGCTTGGTGGCAGGGGGCTTCTACGAGCAGTACTTC. As protein: CASSLVAGGFYEQYF. The whole variable domain, remainder taken from reference TRBV5-1 and TRBJ2-7, is KAGVTQTPRYLIKTRGQQVTLSCSPISGHRSVSWYQQTPGQGLQFLFEYFSETQRNKGNFPGRFSGRQFSNSRSEMNVSTLELGDSALYLCASSLVAGGFYEQYFGPGTRLTVT.

The V and J genes are TRBV2 and TRBJ2-3, with TRBD1 matching 7 bases. The germline CDR1 and CDR2 sequences are SNHLY and FYNNEI. The CDR3 totals 15 residues. The V segment lost 6 bases and the J segment 0 bases; nucleotides outside the gene matches: 6. The DNA of the CDR3 is TGTGCCAGCAGCCCTGGACAGGATAGCACAGATACGCAGTATTTT. Amino acid sequence: CASSPGQDSTDTQYF.

The chain carries TRBV19 and TRBJ2-7, with TRBD1 matching over 9 bases. The ends lost 6 bases at V and 3 bases at J; junction bases unmatched: 6. CDR1 LNHDA and CDR2 SQIVND come from the germline V gene (reference sequence). This CDR3 has 14 amino acids. CDR3 protein: CASSPGTGNYEQYF. CDR3 in DNA: TGTGCCAGTAGCCCTGGGACAGGGAACTACGAGCAGTACTTC.

The CDR3 protein is CASSLPAGDYNEQFF. DNA of the CDR3: TGTGCCAGCTCACTACCGGCAGGGGATTACAATGAGCAGTTCTTC. This chain connects TRBV18 to TRBJ2-1; D perhaps matches TRBD1 (6 bases). Looked up from germline, CDR1 is KGHSH and CDR2 is LQKENI. The CDR3 is 15 amino acids. Trimming shortened V by 4 bases and J by 4 bases, and 14 bases separated the two germline ends.

The V call is TRBV29-1, the J call TRBJ2-5; 11 bases match TRBD1. After removal of 7 bases from V and 5 bases from J, the junction contained 6 bases not matched to a gene. The CDR3 is made up of 13 amino acids. Germline assignment: CDR1 SQVTM and CDR2 ANQGSEA. The DNA of the CDR3 is TGCAGCGGAGGACAGGGGGCTGGGGAGACCCAGTACTTC. Protein: CSGGQGAGETQYF.

The chain is built from TRBV19 and TRBJ2-1; 7 positions agree with TRBD1. Trimming at V came to 6 bases and at J to 2 bases, leaving 4 bases not matched to a gene. Germline lookup yields CDR1 LNHDA and CDR2 SQIVND (reference sequence). The CDR3 consists of 14 residues. The CDR3 is CASSRGQTYNEQFF. The CDR3 region has the DNA TGTGCCAGTAGCCGGGGACAGACCTACAATGAGCAGTTCTTC.

This clone was detected only a few times. V gene TRBV5-1 combines with J gene TRBJ1-5; the D gene is possibly TRBD1 (6 bases). The CDR3 totals 15 residues. V lost 4 bases to trimming and J lost 7 bases, with 18 bases between them. From germline, CDR1 is SGHRS and CDR2 YFSETQ. The CDR3 reads CASSPGVRGGQPQHF. For the CDR3, the DNA is TGCGCCAGCAGCCCGGGAGTCAGGGGAGGGCAGCCCCAGCATTTT.

The gene calls are TRBV30 and TRBJ2-2; D is possibly TRBD2 (5 bases). Between the trimmed V and J ends, which lost 4 bases and 1 base, there was a span of 10 bases. The length of the CDR3 is 14 residues. Looked up from germline, CDR1 is GTSNPN and CDR2 is SVGIG (reference sequence). This chain's CDR3 is CAWIKGVNTGELFF. The CDR3 DNA reads as TGTGCCTGGATCAAGGGAGTGAACACCGGGGAGCTGTTTTTT.

This chain links TRBV7-9 with TRBJ2-7; D possibly corresponds to TRBD1 (5 bases). The CDR3 is 14 amino acids. Trimming pared 0 bases from V and 5 bases from J, leaving 11 bases between. The germline gives CDR1 SEHNR, CDR2 FQNEAQ (reference sequence). The CDR3: CASSLAPPGHEQYF. CDR3 nucleotides: TGTGCCAGCAGCTTAGCCCCCCCAGGGCACGAGCAGTACTTC.

The chain carries TRBV10-3 and TRBJ2-3, with TRBD2 as a possible D gene (6 bases). V dropped 3 bases and J dropped 2 bases, with 12 bases sitting between them. The CDR3 sequence is 15 residues long. The germline gives CDR1 ENHRY, CDR2 SYGVKD. CDR3 in DNA: TGTGCCATCAGTGAAGGCGGGGTGCACACAGATACGCAGTATTTT. Translating it yields CAISEGGVHTDTQYF.

The chain joins TRBV19 to TRBJ2-5; tentative D call: TRBD2 (5 bases). Germline V gene data show CDR1 as LNHDA and CDR2 as SQIVND (reference sequence). The ends were cut back, 3 bases at V and 1 base at J, with 12 bases in the middle. The CDR3 is 15 amino acids. CDR3 sequence: CASSIGRVGQETQYF. CDR3 coding DNA: TGTGCCAGTAGTATTGGGCGGGTAGGCCAAGAGACCCAGTACTTC.

The rearrangement uses TRBV6-5 and TRBJ2-7, with D possibly matching TRBD2 (7 bases). CDR1 is MNHEY, CDR2 SVGAGI, per germline. The CDR3 extends over 15 amino acids. The V end was cut by 7 bases, the J end by 0 bases, with 16 bases between. The CDR3 sequence is CASTQGGTPSYEQYF. In nucleotides, the CDR3 is TGTGCCAGCACTCAGGGAGGGACACCCTCCTACGAGCAGTACTTC.

The chain carries TRBV5-4 and TRBJ1-3, with D unclear. Trimming cost V 0 bases and J 1 base, with 2 bases left between them. The CDR3 length is 13 residues. Per germline, CDR1 SGHNT and CDR2 YYREEE (reference sequence). The CDR3 coding sequence is TGTGCCAGCAGCTTGGCTTCTGGAAACACCATATATTTT. Translation gives CASSLASGNTIYF. Drawing the rest from reference TRBV5-4 and TRBJ1-3, the complete variable domain is ETGVTQSPTHLIKTRGQQVTLRCSSQSGHNTVSWYQQALGQGPQFIFQYYREEENGRGNFPPRFSGLQFPNYSSELNVNALELDDSALYLCASSLASGNTIYFGEGSWLTVV.

V usage is TRBV4-3 and J usage is TRBJ2-1; no firm D call. V was shortened by 0 bases and J by 8 bases, with 14 bases between the two germline ends. The CDR3 extends over 15 amino acids. The V gene's germline CDR1 is LGHNA and CDR2 YSLEER. CDR3 nucleotides: TGCGCCAGCAGCCAAGAAAATGGAGCAGTCGATGAGCAGTTCTTC. This codes for CASSQENGAVDEQFF.

V and J are TRBV5-1 and TRBJ2-1; TRBD2 is a possible D gene (5 bases). The length of the CDR3 is 15 residues. Trimming stripped 6 bases from V and 0 bases from J, with 13 bases between. Germline V gives CDR1 SGHRS, CDR2 YFSETQ. CDR3 loop: CASTLGESSYNEQFF. In DNA form, the CDR3 reads TGCGCCAGCACCCTCGGGGAGAGCTCCTACAATGAGCAGTTCTTC.

This chain uses TRBV6-5 with TRBJ1-1; perhaps TRBD1 as D (5 bases). Trimming shortened V by 6 bases and J by 0 bases, and 11 bases separated the two germline ends. There are 14 residues in the CDR3. CDR1 and CDR2 from the germline V gene are MNHEY and SVGAGI. CDR3 DNA: TGTGCCAGCAGCCGGGCAGGGTTGAACACTGAAGCTTTCTTT. Amino acid sequence: CASSRAGLNTEAFF.

The V call is TRBV6-5, the J call TRBJ1-2, with 7 bases lining up with TRBD1. CDR1 and CDR2 from the germline V gene are MNHEY and SVGAGI. Germline trimming cut 2 bases from V and 6 bases from J; bases unmatched to any gene: 3. The CDR3 consists of 13 residues. The CDR3 region has the DNA TGTGCCAGCAGTTACGATACAGGGGATGGCTACACCTTC. The encoded protein is CASSYDTGDGYTF.

The chain uses TRBV6-1 and TRBJ1-5; D gene uncertain. This CDR3 is 15 amino acids long. V lost 1 base, J lost 3 bases, and 10 bases lay in between. From germline, CDR1 is MNHNS and CDR2 SASEGT. The CDR3 DNA sequence: TGTGCCAGCAGTGAAGGTCCCTATAACAATCAGCCCCAGCATTTT. Residues: CASSEGPYNNQPQHF.

The V gene is TRBV7-2, the J gene TRBJ1-1, with TRBD1 identical over 7 bases. CDR1 and CDR2 from the germline V gene are SGHTA and FQGNSA. This CDR3 contains 14 residues. V was pared by 5 bases and J by 0 bases, with 3 bases of the junction left unmatched. In DNA form, the CDR3 reads TGTGCCAGCAGCGGCGGGACAGTGAACACTGAAGCTTTCTTT. The encoded protein is CASSGGTVNTEAFF.

The rearrangement joins TRBV28 to TRBJ2-7; 8 bases align to TRBD1. CDR1 is MDHEN and CDR2 is SYDVKM in the germline V gene. With 6 bases clipped from V and 0 bases from J, the junction kept 7 bases outside the gene matches. This CDR3 comprises 15 residues. The CDR3: CASSPGQVSSYEQYF. The CDR3 DNA sequence: TGTGCCAGCAGCCCGGGACAGGTATCCTCCTACGAGCAGTACTTC.

The CDR3 loop is CAWSTVMNTEAFF. The CDR3 bases are TGTGCCTGGAGTACAGTAATGAACACTGAAGCTTTCTTT. This chain uses TRBV30 with TRBJ1-1; D not resolved. V was clipped by 2 bases and J by 0 bases, with 7 bases between them. The CDR3 contains 13 residues. Per the germline V gene, CDR1 is GTSNPN and CDR2 is SVGIG (reference sequence).